The 6 T cell receptor beta chains listed next were all sequenced from one sample in a study of vaccination effects on CD4 cells after COVID-19. Their cognate antigens are unknown. TCRdb keeps only in-frame clones here, not all; method: immunoSEQ multiplex PCR. The sample contains some 69,000 clones, approximately 73% of which appear only once. With approximately ten days of culture completed, CD4+ T cells were isolated. Participants received two doses of either the BNT162b2 or mRNA-1273 vaccine. The sequencing here drew on CD4+ T cells from PBMCs cultured without peptide, taken after COVID-19 vaccination. The source of these receptors is a human donor who received a COVID-19 vaccine.

This chain uses TRBV6-2 or TRBV6-3 with TRBJ2-4; D is ambiguous. Trimming removed 2 bases from V and 8 bases from J, with 16 bases in between. There are 15 residues in the CDR3. Germline assignment: CDR1 MNHEY and CDR2 SVGEGT. DNA of the CDR3: TGTGCCAGCAGTTACGAGACATCCCAGGCGCACATTCAGTACTTC. The encoded protein is CASSYETSQAHIQYF.

Comments on this clone: The sample carries other DNA sequences with the same CDR3. The J gene is TRBJ1-1, the V gene TRBV12-3 or TRBV12-4; 7 bases map to TRBD1. CDR3 length: 13 amino acids. V dropped 6 bases and J dropped 1; count of bases not matched to a gene: 2. The CDR3 nucleotides read TGTGCCAGCAGCCGACAGGGGAACACTGAAGCTTTCTTT. Amino acid sequence: CASSRQGNTEAFF.

The chain is built from TRBV19 and TRBJ2-7; 10 bases line up with TRBD1. The junction had 4 bases not matched to a gene; V was cut back by 4 bases and J by 7 bases. Germline CDR1 reads LNHDA; CDR2 reads SQIVND (reference sequence). This CDR3 is 13 amino acids long. The CDR3 region has the DNA TGTGCCAGTAGTAGTCGGACAGGGGGAGAGCAGTACGTC. Its translation is CASSSRTGGEQYV.

This chain links TRBV6-5 with TRBJ1-1; D is ambiguous. V was cut by 6 bases and J by 11 bases, with 13 bases left in between. This CDR3 region has 11 residues. CDR1 is MNHEY, CDR2 SVGAGI, per germline. As DNA, the CDR3 is TGTGCCAGCAGGAAAGACGGCTGGGCTTTCTTT. Encoded protein: CASRKDGWAFF.

V usage is TRBV3-1 (or the pseudogene TRBV3-2) and J usage is TRBJ1-3; D is ambiguous. This CDR3 comprises 16 residues. Trimming removed 0 bases at V and 4 bases at J, with 13 bases between. Germline lookup yields CDR1 LGHDT and CDR2 YNNKEL (reference sequence). Here the CDR3 reads CASSQDGGYSGNTIYF. The CDR3 coding sequence is TGTGCCAGCAGCCAAGACGGTGGGTACTCCGGAAACACCATATATTTT.

The sample holds a few counts of this clone. The chain is built from TRBV7-9 and TRBJ2-2; weak D call: TRBD1 (7 bases). V was cut by 1 base and J by 7 bases, with 13 bases left in between. The CDR3 is 15 residues long. The germline V gene has CDR1 SEHNR and CDR2 FQNEAQ (reference sequence). The CDR3 coding sequence is TGTGCCAGCAGCTTAGTCAACAGGGGAGGCGGGGAGCTGTTTTTT. Amino acid sequence: CASSLVNRGGGELFF.